What follows are 9 T cell receptor beta chains derived from one specimen sequenced in a study of blood T cell repertoires in COVID-19. Using immunoSEQ multiplex PCR, the repertoire was profiled, and TCRdb retains in-frame clones only, with some absent. The sample contains 120,000 or so clones, around 86% of which appear only once. The sequencing sample was made of peripheral blood. Receptors originate from a man older than 75 with active or convalescent COVID-19.

This clone was found once. The chain joins TRBV7-9 to TRBJ2-1; weak D call: TRBD2 (5 bases). V lost 1 base and J lost 5, with 18 bases in between. CDR1 is SEHNR and CDR2 is FQNEAQ in the germline V gene (reference sequence). This CDR3 contains 17 residues. The CDR3 bases are TGTGCCAGCAGCTTAGGGAAAAGATGGGGAGCAGACAATGAGCAGTTCTTC. Amino acid sequence: CASSLGKRWGADNEQFF.

This chain connects TRBV5-1 to TRBJ2-7; 9 nucleotides agree with TRBD2. With V trimmed by 0 bases and J by 3 bases, 16 bases remained unmatched. Germline V gene sequence: CDR1 SGHRS, CDR2 YFSETQ. The CDR3 has 19 amino acids. The CDR3 here is CASSLGGLRRSSGDYEQYF. The CDR3 DNA sequence: TGCGCCAGCAGCTTGGGGGGGTTGAGACGGTCTAGCGGGGACTACGAGCAGTACTTC.

The chain has TRBV18 and TRBJ1-6; weak D call: TRBD1 (5 bases). CDR3 length: 15 residues. V lost 2 bases and J lost 7, with 12 bases in between. The germline V gene encodes CDR1 KGHSH and CDR2 LQKENI. The CDR3 DNA sequence: TGTGCCAGCTCACCAGAGGCAGGGCGGAATTCACCCCTCCACTTT. Residues: CASSPEAGRNSPLHF.

This chain joins TRBV18 and TRBJ2-3; weak D call: TRBD2 (6 bases). With 0 bases removed from V and 1 base from J, the gap between germline ends came to 8 bases. There are 15 residues in the CDR3. CDR1 is KGHSH and CDR2 is LQKENI in the germline V gene. Here the CDR3 reads CASSPPGEGTDTQYF. In nucleotides, the CDR3 is TGTGCCAGCTCACCACCCGGGGAGGGCACAGATACGCAGTATTTT.

The chain employs TRBV5-5 and TRBJ2-3; TRBD1 is a possible D gene (7 bases). Germline V gene lookup returns CDR1 SGHKS and CDR2 YYEKEE (reference sequence). V was trimmed by 4 bases and J by 3 bases, leaving 15 bases between them. The CDR3 spans 15 residues. The CDR3 region is CASSLGPGGTDTQYF. CDR3 DNA: TGTGCCAGCAGCCTGGGACCAGGGGGGACAGATACGCAGTATTTT.

The CDR3 sequence is CASNQGAEAFF. DNA for the CDR3: TGTGCCAGTAATCAGGGGGCTGAAGCTTTCTTT. This chain joins TRBV4-2 and TRBJ1-1; 7 positions match TRBD1. This CDR3 spans 11 amino acids. Germline V lookup: CDR1 LGHNA, CDR2 YNFKEQ. Germline trimming cut 9 bases from V and 6 bases from J; bases unmatched to any gene: 4.

As to this clone: The sample has other DNA sequences that encode this CDR3 too. V usage is TRBV6-5 and J usage is TRBJ2-7; 11 positions agree with TRBD1. Germline trimming cut 2 bases from V and 2 bases from J; bases unmatched to any gene: 2. This CDR3 is built from 15 residues. Germline values: CDR1 MNHEY, CDR2 SVGAGI. The CDR3 spells CASSYRDRGTYEQYF. As DNA, the CDR3 is TGTGCCAGCAGTTACCGGGACAGGGGGACCTACGAGCAGTACTTC.

The rearrangement uses TRBV5-3 and TRBJ2-3; D is perhaps TRBD2 (5 bases). TRBV5-3 is marked as an open reading frame, function uncertain. The CDR3 has 15 amino acids. V lost 0 bases to trimming and J lost 0 bases, with 8 bases between them. DNA for the CDR3: TGTGCCAGAAGCTTGGTGGACTGTAGCACAGATACGCAGTATTTT. Its protein is CARSLVDCSTDTQYF.

The chain's CDR3 is CASSPGPNQPQHF. CDR3 nucleotide sequence: TGTGCCAGCTCACCAGGGCCCAATCAGCCCCAGCATTTT. The V call is TRBV18, the J call TRBJ1-5, with unresolved D. Germline V gives CDR1 KGHSH, CDR2 LQKENI. The CDR3 is made up of 13 amino acids. V was pared by 2 bases and J by 3 bases, with 5 bases between.